Listed below are T cell receptor beta chains from one sample, sequenced in a study of T cell responses to AZD1222 COVID-19 vaccine. Profiled with immunoSEQ multiplex PCR; TCRdb holds only in-frame clones, not every one. This sample has fewer than 120,000 clones, with 85% to 95% found just once. The source was peripheral blood, collected 28 days after the second AZD1222 dose. The receptors originated from an adult who received the AZD1222 COVID-19 vaccine. Each CDR3 is given with its conserved first and last residue. Each record gives: D gene, clone size, J gene, V gene, CDR3 DNA, CDR3 protein. The D gene is left open where the match is weak. For some rows the clone size is stated as once, few or many, or as a class when expanded; others skip it.

>-|-|TRBJ2-6|TRBV4-1
TGCGCCAGCAGTCACCAGGTTACCCCCAGCTCTGGGGCCAACGTCCTGACTTTC
CASSHQVTPSSGANVLTF
>TRBD1|-|TRBJ2-1|TRBV12-5
TGTGCTAGTGGTTTGGTCCCGAACGACAGGGACGCCTTCTTC
CASGLVPNDRDAFF
>-|-|TRBJ2-1|TRBV4-1
TGCGCCAGCAGCGCTAGGGATCTTTACCCCTACAATGAGCAGTTCTTC
CASSARDLYPYNEQFF
>-|once|TRBJ1-4|TRBV27
TGTGCCAGCAGTCGGAGTTGGGGGGACTATGCAACTAATGAAAAACTGTTTTTT
CASSRSWGDYATNEKLFF
>TRBD2|-|TRBJ2-2|TRBV5-4
TGTGCCAGCAGCCGCCGTGGGGGACTAGCGTTTGTGGGGGAGCTGTTTTTT
CASSRRGGLAFVGELFF
>TRBD1|-|TRBJ2-7|TRBV10-2
TGCGCCAGCAGTGTTGACAGGGCCTCCTACGAGCAGTACTTC
CASSVDRASYEQYF
>-|-|TRBJ2-1|TRBV27
TGTGCCAGCAGTTCGCCTCGCGTCCATGAGCAGTTCTTC
CASSSPRVHEQFF
>TRBD1|once|TRBJ1-5|TRBV4-1
TGCGCCAGCAGCCAACCAGGGGGCGGTCAGCCCCAGCATTTT
CASSQPGGGQPQHF
>-|once|TRBJ2-7|TRBV5-6
TGTGCCAGCAGCTTTCCCGGGAATGGCTACGAGCAGTACTTC
CASSFPGNGYEQYF
>TRBD2|once|TRBJ2-7|TRBV18
TGTGCCAGCTCACCGCGTACCGGGACTAGCGGCCGTTACGAGCAGTACTTC
CASSPRTGTSGRYEQYF
>TRBD1|-|TRBJ1-1|TRBV4-1
TGCGCCAGCAGCCAGGGACAGGGGAGGACTGAAGCTTTCTTT
CASSQGQGRTEAFF
>-|-|TRBJ2-3|TRBV3-1/TRBV3-2
TGTGCCAGCAGCCTGGGGGGGGCGTGGGATACGCAGTATTTT
CASSLGGAWDTQYF
>TRBD2|-|TRBJ2-5|TRBV7-9
TGTGCCAGCAGCGCCGGGACTAGCGGTGAGGGGCGAGAGACCCAGTACTTC
CASSAGTSGEGRETQYF
>-|-|TRBJ2-7|TRBV18
TGTGCCAGCTCACCTGCAGGTAGCTCCTACGAGCAGTACTTC
CASSPAGSSYEQYF
>-|-|TRBJ1-2|TRBV10-3
TGTGCCATCACCAACAACGAAGGCTATGGCTACACCTTC
CAITNNEGYGYTF
>-|-|TRBJ2-7|TRBV28
TGTGCCAGCAGGCCGCATAGCGGAACCTACGAGCAGTACTTC
CASRPHSGTYEQYF
>TRBD1|-|TRBJ1-2|TRBV6-5
TGTGCCAGCAGTTTCGGGACAGCATATGGCTACACCTTC
CASSFGTAYGYTF
>TRBD2|once|TRBJ2-5|TRBV5-4
TGTGCCAGCAGACTAACGCTAGGGACTAGCCAAGAGACCCAGTACTTC
CASRLTLGTSQETQYF
>TRBD1|-|TRBJ2-7|TRBV2
TGTGCTAGCACCCCAAGACCGGGACAGGGTGTCTACGAGCAGTACTTC
CASTPRPGQGVYEQYF
>-|once|TRBJ2-7|TRBV18
TGTGCCAGCTCACCAGTGGGTCGGACAGTCTCCTACGAGCAGTACTTC
CASSPVGRTVSYEQYF
>-|-|TRBJ2-2|TRBV29-1
TGCAGCGTTAAGGGCCCGACCGGGGAGCTGTTTTTT
CSVKGPTGELFF
>TRBD1|once|TRBJ1-5|TRBV6-5
TGTGCCAGCAGTTCATCTCACAGGGGGGGGATTCAGCCCCAGCATTTT
CASSSSHRGGIQPQHF
>TRBD2|-|TRBJ2-1|TRBV6-5
TGTGCCAGCAACGCAGGGCGGGGGGGCCTATTGATCTTC
CASNAGRGGLLIF
>-|-|TRBJ1-5|TRBV15
TGTGCCACCAGCAGAAGACGGAGTGGCCAGCCCCAGCATTTT
CATSRRRSGQPQHF
>TRBD1|-|TRBJ1-3|TRBV5-1
TGCGCCAGCAGCCATGGGGACAGGGCCTCTGGAAACACCATATATTTT
CASSHGDRASGNTIYF
>TRBD2|-|TRBJ2-1|TRBV2
TGTGCCAGCTCTAGCGGGGGTTACAATGAGCAGTTCTTC
CASSSGGYNEQFF
>-|-|TRBJ2-1|TRBV5-1
TGCGCCAGCAGCTTGGGTGGGCAGGGGAGTCTTGGTGAGCAGTTCTTC
CASSLGGQGSLGEQFF
>-|once|TRBJ2-1|TRBV2
TGTGCCAGCAGTGAGGGAAGGTCCGGAGGTTACAATGAGCAGTTCTTC
CASSEGRSGGYNEQFF
>-|once|TRBJ2-7|TRBV25-1
TGTGCCAGCAGTGAATACGGCGGCTCCTACGAGCAGTACTTC
CASSEYGGSYEQYF
>TRBD2|-|TRBJ2-2|TRBV3-1/TRBV3-2
TGTGCCAGCAGCCAAAGACTAGCGGTTAACACCGGGGAGCTGTTTTTT
CASSQRLAVNTGELFF
>-|few|TRBJ1-6|TRBV19
TGTGCCAGTAGTAACGGCCGGGATAATTCACCCCTCCACTTT
CASSNGRDNSPLHF
>-|-|TRBJ1-1|TRBV2
TGTGCCAGCAGCGTCATAGGCTATACATGGGGCACTGAAGCTTTCTTT
CASSVIGYTWGTEAFF
>-|-|TRBJ2-3|TRBV5-1
TGCGCCAGCAGCTTGTGGGGGATTGGAACAGATACGCAGTATTTT
CASSLWGIGTDTQYF
>TRBD1|-|TRBJ1-1|TRBV20-1
TGCAGTGCCCGGACAGGAGCTGAAGCTTTCTTT
CSARTGAEAFF
>-|-|TRBJ1-1|TRBV6-5
TGTGCCAGCAGTTACGTCAGGGATGGGGACACTGAAGCTTTCTTT
CASSYVRDGDTEAFF
>-|-|TRBJ1-1|TRBV5-6
TGTGCCAGCAGCTTGGGGGGGACAACACATAACGGGGCTTTCTTT
CASSLGGTTHNGAFF
>-|-|TRBJ1-6|TRBV5-8
TGTGCCATCGAAAGTGGCAGCTCCTATAATTCACCCCTCCACTTT
CAIESGSSYNSPLHF
>-|-|TRBJ1-1|TRBV6-1
TGTGCCAGCAGTGAAGTGTCCACAGACATCATGAACACTGAAGCTTTCTTT
CASSEVSTDIMNTEAFF
>TRBD2|-|TRBJ2-1|TRBV7-2
TGTGCCAGCAGCGCTGGACTAGCGAGGAATGAGCAGTTCTTC
CASSAGLARNEQFF
>-|once|TRBJ2-5|TRBV6-5
TGTGCCAGACCTATTATTCGGGGGGCCCAAGAGACCCAGTACTTC
CARPIIRGAQETQYF
>-|-|TRBJ1-2|TRBV9
TGTGCCAGCAGCGAACAGGGAGACTATGGCTACACCTTC
CASSEQGDYGYTF
>TRBD1|once|TRBJ1-6|TRBV7-6
TGTGCCAGCAGCTTAACCCCAAACAGGGGTGGTTCACCCCTCCACTTT
CASSLTPNRGGSPLHF
>TRBD1|-|TRBJ1-6|TRBV7-9
TGTGCCAGCAGCTTAGCGAAATCAGGGACAGGGAATTCACCCCTCCACTTT
CASSLAKSGTGNSPLHF
>TRBD1|-|TRBJ1-4|TRBV13
TGTGCCAGCAGCTCGCCGACAGGGGCAGGTGAAAAACTGTTTTTT
CASSSPTGAGEKLFF
>-|-|TRBJ1-3|TRBV4-1
TGCGCCAGCAGCCAAGAAGGGGTCTCTGGAAACACCATATATTTT
CASSQEGVSGNTIYF
>-|few|TRBJ2-1|TRBV3-1/TRBV3-2
TGTGCCAGCAGCCATCAGACTTTTTACAATGAGCAGTTCTTC
CASSHQTFYNEQFF
>TRBD2|-|TRBJ2-1|TRBV19
TGTGCCAGTAGACGCCTAGCGGGGGACTACAATGAGCAGTTCTTC
CASRRLAGDYNEQFF